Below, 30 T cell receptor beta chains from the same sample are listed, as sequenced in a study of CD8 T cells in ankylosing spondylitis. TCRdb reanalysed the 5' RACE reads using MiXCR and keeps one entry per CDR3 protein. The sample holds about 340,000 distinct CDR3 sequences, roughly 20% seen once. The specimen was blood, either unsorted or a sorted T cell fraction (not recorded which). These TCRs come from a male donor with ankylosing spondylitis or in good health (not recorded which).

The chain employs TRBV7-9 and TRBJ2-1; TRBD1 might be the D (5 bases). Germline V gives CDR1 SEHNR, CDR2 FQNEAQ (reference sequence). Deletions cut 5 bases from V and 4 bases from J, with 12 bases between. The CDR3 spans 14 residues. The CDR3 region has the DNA TGTGCCAGCAGCCTTGGGGCTGGTTACAATGAGCAGTTCTTC. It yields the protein CASSLGAGYNEQFF.

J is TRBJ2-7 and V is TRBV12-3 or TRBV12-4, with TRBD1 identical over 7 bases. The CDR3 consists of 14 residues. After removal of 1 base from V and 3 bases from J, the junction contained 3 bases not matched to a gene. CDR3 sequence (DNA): TGTGCCAGCAGTTTAGGGGACAGAAACTACGAGCAGTACTTC. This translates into CASSLGDRNYEQYF.

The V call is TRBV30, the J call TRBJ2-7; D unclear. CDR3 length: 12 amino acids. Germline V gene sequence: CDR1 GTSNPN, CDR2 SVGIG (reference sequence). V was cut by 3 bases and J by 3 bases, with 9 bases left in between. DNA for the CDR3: TGTGCCTGGAGAGCAGGATACTACGAGCAGTACTTC. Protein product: CAWRAGYYEQYF. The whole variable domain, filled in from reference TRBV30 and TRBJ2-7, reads SQTIHQWPATLVQPVGSPLSLECTVEGTSNPNLYWYRQAAGRGLQLLFYSVGIGQISSEVPQNLSASRPQDRQFILSSKKLLLSDSGFYLCAWRAGYYEQYFGPGTRLTVT.

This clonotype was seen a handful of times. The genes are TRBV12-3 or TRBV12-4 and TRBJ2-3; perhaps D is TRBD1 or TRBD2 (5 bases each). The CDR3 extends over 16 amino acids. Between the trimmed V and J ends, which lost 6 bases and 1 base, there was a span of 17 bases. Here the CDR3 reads CASSPPGSSRTDTQYF. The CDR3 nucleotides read TGTGCCAGCAGCCCCCCAGGGAGTAGCCGCACAGATACGCAGTATTTT.

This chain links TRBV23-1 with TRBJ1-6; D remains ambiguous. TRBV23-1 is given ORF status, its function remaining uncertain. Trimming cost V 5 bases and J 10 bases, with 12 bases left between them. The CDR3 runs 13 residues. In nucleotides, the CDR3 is TGCGCCAGCAGTTTAGGGATAAGGTCACCCCTCCACTTT. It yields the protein CASSLGIRSPLHF.

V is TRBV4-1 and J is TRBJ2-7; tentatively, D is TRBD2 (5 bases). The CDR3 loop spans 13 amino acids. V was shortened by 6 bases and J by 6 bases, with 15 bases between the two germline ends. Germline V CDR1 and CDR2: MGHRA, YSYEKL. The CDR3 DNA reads TGCGCCAGCAGTAGTGTAATCGGGGTCGAGCAGTACTTC. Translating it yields CASSSVIGVEQYF.

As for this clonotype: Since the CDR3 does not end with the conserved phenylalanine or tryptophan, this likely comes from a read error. The CDR3 region is CASSSTSGGDGYTC. CDR3 nucleotides: TGTGCCAGCAGCTCCACCTCGGGGGGTGATGGCTACACCTGC. The chain carries TRBV7-9 and TRBJ1-2; D might be TRBD1 (5 bases). CDR1 is SEHNR and CDR2 is FQNEAQ in the germline V gene (reference sequence). The CDR3 loop spans 14 amino acids. Trimming stripped 4 bases from V and 6 bases from J, with 15 bases between.

CDR3 sequence (DNA): TGCGCCAGCAGGGGGACAGGATCGCACGAGCAGTACTTC. Residues: CASRGTGSHEQYF. V and J are TRBV4-1 and TRBJ2-7; 8 nucleotides align to TRBD1. The CDR3 sequence is 13 residues long. Looked up from germline, CDR1 is MGHRA and CDR2 is YSYEKL. Unmatched junction bases numbered 6, after V lost 6 bases and J lost 5 bases.

The CDR3 bases are TGTGCCAGCAGTTTATTGCCAGGGGGGGAAAAACTGTTTTTT. It translates to CASSLLPGGEKLFF. This rearrangement joins TRBV27 to TRBJ1-4; TRBD1 matches at 7 bases. In germline, CDR1 is MNHEY, CDR2 SMNVEV (reference sequence). Germline trimming cut 1 base from V and 8 bases from J; bases unmatched to any gene: 4. The CDR3 extends over 14 amino acids. The full variable domain, in which reference TRBV27 and TRBJ1-4 provide the parts outside the CDR3, is EAQVTQNPRYLITVTGKKLTVTCSQNMNHEYMSWYRQDPGLGLRQIYYSMNVEVTDKGDVPEGYKVSRKEKRNFPLILESPSPNQTSLYFCASSLLPGGEKLFFGSGTQLSVL.

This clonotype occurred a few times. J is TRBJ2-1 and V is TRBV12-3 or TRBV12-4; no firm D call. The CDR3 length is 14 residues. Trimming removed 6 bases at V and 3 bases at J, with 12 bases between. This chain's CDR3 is CASSPKLNYNEQFF. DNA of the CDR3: TGTGCCAGCAGCCCCAAGTTAAACTACAATGAGCAGTTCTTC.

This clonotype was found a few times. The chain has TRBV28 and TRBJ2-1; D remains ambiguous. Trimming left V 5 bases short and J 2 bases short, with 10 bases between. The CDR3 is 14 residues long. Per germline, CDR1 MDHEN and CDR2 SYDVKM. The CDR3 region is CASSLDKPYNEQFF. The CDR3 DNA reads TGTGCCAGCAGTCTCGACAAGCCCTACAATGAGCAGTTCTTC.

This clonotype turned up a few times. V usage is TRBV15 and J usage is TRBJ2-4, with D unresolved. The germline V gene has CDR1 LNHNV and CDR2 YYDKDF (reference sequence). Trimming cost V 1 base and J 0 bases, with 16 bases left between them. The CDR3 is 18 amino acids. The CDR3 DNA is TGTGCCACCAGCAGAGGCCCCGACGCGAACCTAGCCAAAAACATTCAGTACTTC. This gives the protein CATSRGPDANLAKNIQYF.

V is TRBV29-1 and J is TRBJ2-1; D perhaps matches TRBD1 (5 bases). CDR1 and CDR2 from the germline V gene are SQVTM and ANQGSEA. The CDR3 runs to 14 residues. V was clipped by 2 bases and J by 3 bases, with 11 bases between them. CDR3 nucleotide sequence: TGCAGCGTTGAAACGTCCAGGGTCTACAATGAGCAGTTCTTC. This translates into CSVETSRVYNEQFF.

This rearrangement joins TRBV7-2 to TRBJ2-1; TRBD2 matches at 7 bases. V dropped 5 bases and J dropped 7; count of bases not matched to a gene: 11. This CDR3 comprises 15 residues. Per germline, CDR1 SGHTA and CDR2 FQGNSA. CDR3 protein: CASSLTSRGGNEQFF. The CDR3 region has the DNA TGTGCCAGCAGCCTGACTAGCCGGGGTGGTAATGAGCAGTTCTTC.

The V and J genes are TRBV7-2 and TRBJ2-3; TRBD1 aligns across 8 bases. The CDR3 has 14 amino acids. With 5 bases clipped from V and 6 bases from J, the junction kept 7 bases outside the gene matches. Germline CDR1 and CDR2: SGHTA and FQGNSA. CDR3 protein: CASSPGGYGDTQYF. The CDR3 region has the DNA TGTGCCAGCAGCCCAGGGGGCTATGGGGATACGCAGTATTTT.

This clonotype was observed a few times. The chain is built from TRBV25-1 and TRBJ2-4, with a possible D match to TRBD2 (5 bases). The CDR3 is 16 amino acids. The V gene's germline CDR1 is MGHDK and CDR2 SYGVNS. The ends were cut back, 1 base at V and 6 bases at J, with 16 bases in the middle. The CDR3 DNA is TGTGCCAGCAGTGAATTGGAACTTAACGGAGGAAACATTCAGTACTTC. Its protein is CASSELELNGGNIQYF.

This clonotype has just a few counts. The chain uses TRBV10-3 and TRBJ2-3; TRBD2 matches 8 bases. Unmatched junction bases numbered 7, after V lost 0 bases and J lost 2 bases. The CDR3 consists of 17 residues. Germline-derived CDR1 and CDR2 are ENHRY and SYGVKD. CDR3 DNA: TGTGCCATCAGTGAGTCGGCGGGGGGCCCCCTCACAGATACGCAGTATTTT. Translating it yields CAISESAGGPLTDTQYF.

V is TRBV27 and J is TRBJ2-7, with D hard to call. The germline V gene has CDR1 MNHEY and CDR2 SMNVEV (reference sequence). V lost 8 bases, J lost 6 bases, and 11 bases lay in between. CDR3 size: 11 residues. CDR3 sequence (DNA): TGTGCCAGCCTTGAAGGCACCGAGCAGTACTTC. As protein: CASLEGTEQYF.

The CDR3 loop reads CASSLATGAHEQFF. In nucleotides, the CDR3 is TGCGCCAGCAGCTTGGCCACAGGGGCCCATGAGCAGTTCTTC. The rearrangement uses TRBV5-1 and TRBJ2-1, with 7 bases identical to TRBD1. CDR3 length equals 14 residues. The germline V gene has CDR1 SGHRS and CDR2 YFSETQ. J gave up 8 bases and V 0 bases, and 5 bases lay outside the gene matches.

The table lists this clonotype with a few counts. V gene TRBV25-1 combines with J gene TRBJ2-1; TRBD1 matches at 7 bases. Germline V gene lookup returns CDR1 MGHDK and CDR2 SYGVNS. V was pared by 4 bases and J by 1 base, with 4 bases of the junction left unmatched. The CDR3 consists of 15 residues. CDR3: CASSADRVSYNEQFF. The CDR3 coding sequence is TGTGCCAGCAGTGCAGACAGGGTTTCCTACAATGAGCAGTTCTTC.

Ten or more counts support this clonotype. Here the CDR3 DNA reads TGTGCCAGCACTCCAGTGGGGGGGGGCTACAATGAGCAGTTCTTC. Amino acids: CASTPVGGGYNEQFF. This sequence joins TRBV12-3 or TRBV12-4 and TRBJ2-1; 7 nucleotides agree with TRBD2. V shed 7 bases and J 3 bases; nucleotides not matched to a gene: 9. This CDR3 is 15 amino acids long.

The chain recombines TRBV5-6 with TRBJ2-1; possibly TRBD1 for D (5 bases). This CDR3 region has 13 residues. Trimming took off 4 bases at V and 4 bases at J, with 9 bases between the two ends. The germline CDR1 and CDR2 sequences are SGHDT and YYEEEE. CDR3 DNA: TGTGCCAGCAGCCCCCGACAGTACAATGAGCAGTTCTTC. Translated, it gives CASSPRQYNEQFF.

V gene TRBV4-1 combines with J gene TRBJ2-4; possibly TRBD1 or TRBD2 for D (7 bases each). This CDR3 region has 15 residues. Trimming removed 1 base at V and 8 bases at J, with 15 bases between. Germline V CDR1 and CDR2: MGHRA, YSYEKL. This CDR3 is CASSQGRGGADIQYF. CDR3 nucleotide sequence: TGCGCCAGCAGCCAAGGCAGGGGGGGGGCGGACATTCAGTACTTC.

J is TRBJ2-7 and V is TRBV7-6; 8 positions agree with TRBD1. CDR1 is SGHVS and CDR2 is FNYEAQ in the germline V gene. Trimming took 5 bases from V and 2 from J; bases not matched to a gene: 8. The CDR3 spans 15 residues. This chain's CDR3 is CASSPGTGTTYEQYF. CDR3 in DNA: TGTGCCAGCAGCCCTGGGACAGGTACCACCTACGAGCAGTACTTC.

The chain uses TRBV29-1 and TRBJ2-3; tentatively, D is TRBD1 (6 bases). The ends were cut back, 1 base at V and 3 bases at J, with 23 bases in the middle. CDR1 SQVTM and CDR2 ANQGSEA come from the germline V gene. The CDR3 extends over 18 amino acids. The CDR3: CSVEGLGVRGVSTDTQYF. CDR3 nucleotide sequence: TGCAGCGTTGAAGGTTTAGGCGTCAGGGGCGTGAGTACAGATACGCAGTATTTT.

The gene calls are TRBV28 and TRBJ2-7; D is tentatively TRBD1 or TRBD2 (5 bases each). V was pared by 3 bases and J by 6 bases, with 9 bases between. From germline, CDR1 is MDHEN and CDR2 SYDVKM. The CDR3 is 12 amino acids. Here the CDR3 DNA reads TGTGCCAGCAGTTTTCAGGGACCCGAGCAGTACTTC. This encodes CASSFQGPEQYF.

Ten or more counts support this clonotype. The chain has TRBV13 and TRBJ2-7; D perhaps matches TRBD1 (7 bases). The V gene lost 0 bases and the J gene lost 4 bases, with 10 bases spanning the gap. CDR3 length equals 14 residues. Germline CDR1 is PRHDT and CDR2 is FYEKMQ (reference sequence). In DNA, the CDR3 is TGTGCCAGCAGCTTAGGCAGGGGGGCTTACGAGCAGTACTTC. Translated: CASSLGRGAYEQYF.

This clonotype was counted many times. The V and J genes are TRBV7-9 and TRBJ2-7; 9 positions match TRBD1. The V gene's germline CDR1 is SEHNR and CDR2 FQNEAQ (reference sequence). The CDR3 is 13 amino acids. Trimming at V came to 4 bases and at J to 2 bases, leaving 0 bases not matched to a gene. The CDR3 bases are TGTGCCAGCAGCTGGACAGGGGCCTACGAGCAGTACTTC. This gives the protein CASSWTGAYEQYF.

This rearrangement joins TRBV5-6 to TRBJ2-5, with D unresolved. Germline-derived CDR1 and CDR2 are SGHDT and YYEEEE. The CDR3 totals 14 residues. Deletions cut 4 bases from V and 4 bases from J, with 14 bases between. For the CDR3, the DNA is TGTGCCAGCAGCCCCAGTGCCCGGCGAGAGACCCAGTACTTC. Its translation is CASSPSARRETQYF.

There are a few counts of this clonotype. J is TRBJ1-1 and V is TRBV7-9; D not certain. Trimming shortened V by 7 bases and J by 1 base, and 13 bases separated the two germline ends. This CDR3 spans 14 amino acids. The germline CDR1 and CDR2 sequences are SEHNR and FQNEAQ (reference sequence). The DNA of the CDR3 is TGTGCCAGCACCGCCACCGGGAGGAACACTGAAGCTTTCTTT. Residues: CASTATGRNTEAFF.